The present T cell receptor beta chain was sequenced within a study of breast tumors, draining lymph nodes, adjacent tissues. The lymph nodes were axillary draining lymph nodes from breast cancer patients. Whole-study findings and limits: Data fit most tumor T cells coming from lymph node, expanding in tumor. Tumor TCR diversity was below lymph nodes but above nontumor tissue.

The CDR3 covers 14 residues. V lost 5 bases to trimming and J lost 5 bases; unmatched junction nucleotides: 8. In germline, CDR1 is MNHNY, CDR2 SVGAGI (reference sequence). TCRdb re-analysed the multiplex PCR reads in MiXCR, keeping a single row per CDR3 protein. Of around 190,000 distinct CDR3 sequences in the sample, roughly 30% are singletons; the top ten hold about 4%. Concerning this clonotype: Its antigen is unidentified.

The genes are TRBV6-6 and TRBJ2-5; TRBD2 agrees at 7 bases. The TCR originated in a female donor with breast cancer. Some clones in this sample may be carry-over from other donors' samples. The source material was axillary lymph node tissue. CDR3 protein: CASSAQRGPETQYF. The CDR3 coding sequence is TGTGCCAGCAGTGCTCAGCGGGGACCGGAGACCCAGTACTTC.